The clone carrying this T cell receptor beta chain was seen ten or more times. Amplification targeted TCR beta CDR3 regions from RNA transcripts. The HTBI primer set served for first-round RT-PCR of the TCR CDR3. TCRdb reprocessed the multiplex PCR reads via MiXCR and lists one record per CDR3 protein. The profile shows around 380,000 distinct CDR3 sequences, about 14% of them singletons. This record comes from a study of T cells in Graves' hyperthyroidism and ophthalmopathy. For the study at large: The blood sample was taken at first diagnosis, before treatment began.

V trimming: 7 bases; J trimming: 2 bases; junction bases outside the gene matches: 7. This CDR3 is built from 15 residues. CDR1 is MDHEN and CDR2 is SYDVKM in the germline V gene. This chain connects TRBV28 to TRBJ2-3; TRBD1 matches 9 bases. The sample was blood. The TCR originated in a man aged 25 to 45 with Graves' hyperthyroidism that later progressed to Graves' ophthalmopathy. CDR3 amino acids: CASTPGTGFTDTQYF. CDR3 DNA: TGTGCCAGCACCCCCGGGACAGGGTTCACAGATACGCAGTATTTT. The whole variable domain, remainder taken from reference TRBV28 and TRBJ2-3, is DVKVTQSSRYLVKRTGEKVFLECVQDMDHENMFWYRQDPGLGLRLIYFSYDVKMKEKGDIPEGYSVSREKKERFSLILESASTNQTSMYLCASTPGTGFTDTQYFGPGTRLTVL.